This T cell receptor beta chain was found in a study of T cells after yellow fever vaccination. This clonotype appeared a few times. Its antigen remains unknown. Findings and limits, study-wide: Reappearance after the booster was seen for most primary-vaccination clones, at 95% to 97% CD4 and around 88% CD8.

Germline loops: CDR1 MGHRA, CDR2 YSYEKL. Trimming removed 0 bases from V and 9 bases from J, with 18 bases in between. The CDR3 runs 16 residues. The 5'RACE template-switching step produced TCR cDNA and added a universal primer site and UMIs. TCRdb ran MiXCR on the 5' RACE reads and lists one entry per CDR3 protein. In the table there are a few hundred thousand distinct CDR3 sequences, about 5.2% of which are singletons. The receptor comes from a man between 18 and 35 years old who received the YFV17D yellow fever vaccine. The chain has TRBV4-1 and TRBJ2-1; D may be TRBD1 or TRBD2 (6 bases each). The source was CD4+ T cells sorted from PBMCs, collected on the day of the yellow fever booster vaccination. Here the CDR3 DNA reads TGCGCCAGCAGCCAAGAGTGGTTAGCCGGAGGGGGTGAGCAGTTCTTC. Translating it yields CASSQEWLAGGGEQFF.